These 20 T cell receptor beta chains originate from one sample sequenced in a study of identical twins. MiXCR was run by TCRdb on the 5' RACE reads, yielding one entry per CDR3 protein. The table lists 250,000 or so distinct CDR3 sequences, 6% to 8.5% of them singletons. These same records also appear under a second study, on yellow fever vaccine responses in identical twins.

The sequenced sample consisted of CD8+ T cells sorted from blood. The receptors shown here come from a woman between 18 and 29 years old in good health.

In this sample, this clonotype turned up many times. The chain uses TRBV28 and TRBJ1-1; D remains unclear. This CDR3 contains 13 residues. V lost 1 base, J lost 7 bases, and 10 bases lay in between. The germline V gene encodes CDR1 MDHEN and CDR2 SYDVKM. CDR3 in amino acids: CASSLFQDREAFF. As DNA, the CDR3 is TGTGCCAGCAGTTTATTCCAGGACCGTGAAGCTTTCTTT.

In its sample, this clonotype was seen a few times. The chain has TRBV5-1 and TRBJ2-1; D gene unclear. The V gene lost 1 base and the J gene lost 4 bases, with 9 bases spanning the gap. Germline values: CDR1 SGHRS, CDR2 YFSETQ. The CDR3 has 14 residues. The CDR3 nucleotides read TGCGCCAGCAGCTTGTGGTCGAAGTACAATGAGCAGTTCTTC. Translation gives CASSLWSKYNEQFF.

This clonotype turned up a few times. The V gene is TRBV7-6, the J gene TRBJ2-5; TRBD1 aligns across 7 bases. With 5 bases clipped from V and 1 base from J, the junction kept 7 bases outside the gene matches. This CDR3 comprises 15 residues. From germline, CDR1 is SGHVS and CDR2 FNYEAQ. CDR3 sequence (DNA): TGTGCCAGCAGCCCCCAATCAGGGGGCCAAGAGACCCAGTACTTC. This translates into CASSPQSGGQETQYF. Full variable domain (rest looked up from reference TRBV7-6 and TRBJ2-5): GAGVSQSPRYKVTKRGQDVALRCDPISGHVSLYWYRQALGQGPEFLTYFNYEAQQDKSGLPNDRFSAERPEGSISTLTIQRTEQRDSAMYRCASSPQSGGQETQYFGPGTRLLVL.

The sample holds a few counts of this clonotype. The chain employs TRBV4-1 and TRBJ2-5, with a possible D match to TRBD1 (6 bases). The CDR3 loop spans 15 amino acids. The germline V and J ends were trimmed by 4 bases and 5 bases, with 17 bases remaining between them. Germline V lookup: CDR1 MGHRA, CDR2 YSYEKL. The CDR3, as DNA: TGCGCCAGCAGCCCCTTAACAGGGCGCGGGGAGACCCAGTACTTC. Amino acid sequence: CASSPLTGRGETQYF.

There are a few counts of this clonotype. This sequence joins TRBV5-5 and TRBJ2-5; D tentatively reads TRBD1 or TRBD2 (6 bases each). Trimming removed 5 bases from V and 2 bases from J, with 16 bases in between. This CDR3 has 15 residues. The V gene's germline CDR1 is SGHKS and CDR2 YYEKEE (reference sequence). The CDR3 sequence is CASRLRGGLQETQYF. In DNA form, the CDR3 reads TGTGCCAGCAGACTCCGTGGGGGGCTACAAGAGACCCAGTACTTC.

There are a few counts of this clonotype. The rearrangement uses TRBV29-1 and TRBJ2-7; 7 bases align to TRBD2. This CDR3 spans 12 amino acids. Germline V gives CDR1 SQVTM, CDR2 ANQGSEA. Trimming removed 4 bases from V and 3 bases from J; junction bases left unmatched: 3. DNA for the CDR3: TGCAGCGTTGTTGGGGGGGACTACGAGCAGTACGTC. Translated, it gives CSVVGGDYEQYV.

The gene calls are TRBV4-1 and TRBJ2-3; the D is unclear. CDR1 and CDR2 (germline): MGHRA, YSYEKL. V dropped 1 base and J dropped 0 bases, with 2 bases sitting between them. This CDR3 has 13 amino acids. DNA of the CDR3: TGCGCCAGCAGCCAAGTTAGCACAGATACGCAGTATTTT. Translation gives CASSQVSTDTQYF.

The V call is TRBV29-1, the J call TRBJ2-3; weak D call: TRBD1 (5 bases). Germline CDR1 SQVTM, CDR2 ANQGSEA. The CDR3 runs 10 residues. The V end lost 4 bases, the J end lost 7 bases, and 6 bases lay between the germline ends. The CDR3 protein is CSVGGNTQYF. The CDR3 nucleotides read TGCAGCGTTGGGGGCAATACGCAGTATTTT.

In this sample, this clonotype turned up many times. CDR3: CASTLPGEPEAFF. For the CDR3, the DNA is TGCGCCAGCACCCTTCCGGGGGAACCTGAAGCTTTCTTT. The gene calls are TRBV4-1 and TRBJ1-1, with a possible D match to TRBD1 (5 bases). The CDR3 covers 13 residues. Germline V gene lookup returns CDR1 MGHRA and CDR2 YSYEKL. Trimming removed 7 bases at V and 6 bases at J, with 15 bases between.

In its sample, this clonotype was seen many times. The CDR3 here is CASSLESGAISHEQYF. As DNA, the CDR3 is TGTGCCAGCAGCTTAGAGTCCGGAGCTATTAGCCACGAGCAGTACTTC. This chain connects TRBV7-9 to TRBJ2-7; D remains ambiguous. The CDR3 has 16 residues. V lost 1 base and J lost 5, with 18 bases in between. The germline CDR1 and CDR2 sequences are SEHNR and FQNEAQ (reference sequence).

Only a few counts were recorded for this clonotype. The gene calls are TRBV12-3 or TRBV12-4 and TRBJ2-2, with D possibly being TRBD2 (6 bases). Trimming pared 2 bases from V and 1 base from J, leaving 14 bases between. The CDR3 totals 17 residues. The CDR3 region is CASSLTPWRENTGELFF. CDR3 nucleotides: TGTGCCAGCAGTTTAACCCCTTGGCGGGAGAACACCGGGGAGCTGTTTTTT.

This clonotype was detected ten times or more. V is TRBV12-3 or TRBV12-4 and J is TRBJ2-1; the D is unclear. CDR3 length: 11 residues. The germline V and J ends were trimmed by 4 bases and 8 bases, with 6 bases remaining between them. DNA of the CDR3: TGTGCCAGCAGTTCGGGCGATGAGCAGTTCTTC. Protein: CASSSGDEQFF.

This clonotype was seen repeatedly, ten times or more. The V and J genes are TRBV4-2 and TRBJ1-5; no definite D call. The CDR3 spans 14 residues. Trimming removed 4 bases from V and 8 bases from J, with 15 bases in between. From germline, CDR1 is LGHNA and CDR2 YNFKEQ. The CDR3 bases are TGTGCCAGCAGCCCAAACTCTTTGGTTGAGCCCCAGCATTTT. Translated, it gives CASSPNSLVEPQHF.

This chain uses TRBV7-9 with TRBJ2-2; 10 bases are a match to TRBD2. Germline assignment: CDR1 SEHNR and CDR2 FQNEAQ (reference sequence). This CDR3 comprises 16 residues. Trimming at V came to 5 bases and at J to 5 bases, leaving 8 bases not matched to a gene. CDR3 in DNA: TGTGCCAGCAGCGACCCTAGCGGGAGTCGAACCGGGGAGCTGTTTTTT. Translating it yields CASSDPSGSRTGELFF. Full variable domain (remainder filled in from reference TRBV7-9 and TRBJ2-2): DTGVSQNPRHKITKRGQNVTFRCDPISEHNRLYWYRQTLGQGPEFLTYFQNEAQLEKSRLLSDRFSAERPKGSFSTLEIQRTEQGDSAMYLCASSDPSGSRTGELFFGEGSRLTVL.

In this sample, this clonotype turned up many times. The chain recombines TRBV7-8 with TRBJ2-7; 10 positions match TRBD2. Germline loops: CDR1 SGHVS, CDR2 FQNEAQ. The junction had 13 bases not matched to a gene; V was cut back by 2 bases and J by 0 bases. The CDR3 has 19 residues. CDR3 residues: CASSLLSSGRRRTSYEQYF. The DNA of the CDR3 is TGTGCCAGCAGCTTATTATCTAGCGGGAGACGACGGACCTCCTACGAGCAGTACTTC.

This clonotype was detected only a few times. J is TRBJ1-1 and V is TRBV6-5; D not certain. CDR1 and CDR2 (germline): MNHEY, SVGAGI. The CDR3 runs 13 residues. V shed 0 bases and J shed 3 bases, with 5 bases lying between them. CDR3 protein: CASSYSRDTEAFF. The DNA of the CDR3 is TGTGCCAGCAGTTACTCCCGGGACACTGAAGCTTTCTTT.

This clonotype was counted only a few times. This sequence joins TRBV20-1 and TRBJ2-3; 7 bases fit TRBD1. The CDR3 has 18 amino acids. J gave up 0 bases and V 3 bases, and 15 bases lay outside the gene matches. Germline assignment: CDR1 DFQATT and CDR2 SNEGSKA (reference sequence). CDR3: CSASAGGTTLSSTDTQYF. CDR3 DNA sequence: TGCAGTGCTAGCGCAGGGGGTACTACCTTGTCTAGCACAGATACGCAGTATTTT.

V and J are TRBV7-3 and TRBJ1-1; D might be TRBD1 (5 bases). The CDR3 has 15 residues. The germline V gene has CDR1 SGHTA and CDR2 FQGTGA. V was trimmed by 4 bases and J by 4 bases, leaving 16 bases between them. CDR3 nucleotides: TGTGCCAGCAGCTCCTCGGGGTCCGGGGCCACTGAAGCTTTCTTT. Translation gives CASSSSGSGATEAFF.

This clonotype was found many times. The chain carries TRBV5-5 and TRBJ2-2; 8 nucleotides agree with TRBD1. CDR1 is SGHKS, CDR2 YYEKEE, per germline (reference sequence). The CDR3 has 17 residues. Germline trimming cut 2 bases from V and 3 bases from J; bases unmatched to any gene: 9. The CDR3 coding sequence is TGTGCCAGCAGCTTCCCGGGACAGGTTGTGGACACCGGGGAGCTGTTTTTT. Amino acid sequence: CASSFPGQVVDTGELFF.

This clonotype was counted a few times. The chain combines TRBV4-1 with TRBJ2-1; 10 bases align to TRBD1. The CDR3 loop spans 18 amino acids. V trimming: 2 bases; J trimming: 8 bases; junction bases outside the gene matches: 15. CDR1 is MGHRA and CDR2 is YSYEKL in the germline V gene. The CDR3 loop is CASSQKMPGQGGSDEQFF. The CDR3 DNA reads TGCGCCAGCAGCCAAAAGATGCCAGGACAGGGGGGGTCAGATGAGCAGTTCTTC.